These T cell receptor beta chains were read from a single sample in a study of type 1 and type 2 diabetes patients. MiXCR, applied by TCRdb to the multiplex PCR reads, yields one record per CDR3 protein. The table has 250,000 to 300,000 distinct CDR3 sequences, roughly 48% seen once; the top ten hold approximately 14%. Sequencing used peripheral blood mononuclear cells (PBMCs). These receptors all come from a man in his late teens or twenties with type 2 diabetes. Both conserved end residues are part of each CDR3. Each record gives: J gene, V gene, clone size, D gene, CDR3 protein, CDR3 DNA. D genes are given only for firm matches. Clone sizes are given selectively: once, few, many, or a class where the clone is expanded.

TRBJ1-4,TRBV13,-,-,CASSLGTSRAATNEKLFF,TGTGCCAGCAGCTTAGGGACCTCACGGGCTGCAACTAATGAAAAACTGTTTTTT
TRBJ2-5,TRBV6-2/TRBV6-3,-,-,CASSYSIETQYF,TGTGCCAGCAGTTACTCGATCGAGACCCAGTACTTC
TRBJ2-5,TRBV20-1,-,TRBD2,CSASQASGGIETQYF,TGCAGTGCTAGTCAGGCTAGCGGGGGGATAGAGACCCAGTACTTC
TRBJ1-4,TRBV6-4,few,-,CASADVTRGNEKLFF,TGTGCCAGCGCTGACGTAACCCGAGGTAATGAAAAACTGTTTTTT
TRBJ1-2,TRBV7-8,-,-,CASTTQGDYGYTF,TGTGCCAGTACCACACAGGGTGACTATGGCTACACCTTC
TRBJ1-2,TRBV2,-,TRBD1,CASSTRQGGGYTF,TGTGCCAGCAGCACCCGACAGGGTGGAGGCTACACCTTC
TRBJ1-5,TRBV7-2,once,-,CASSLGPSNQPQHF,TGTGCCAGCAGCTTAGGACCTAGCAATCAGCCCCAGCATTTT
TRBJ1-1,TRBV7-2,many,TRBD1,CASSSAGTGNTEAFF,TGTGCCAGCAGCTCCGCCGGGACAGGGAACACTGAAGCTTTCTTT
TRBJ2-1,TRBV19,-,-,CASSKVGGTYNEQFF,TGTGCCAGTAGTAAGGTTGGAGGGACTTACAATGAGCAGTTCTTC
TRBJ2-7,TRBV6-5,-,-,CASTPDSWDEQYF,TGTGCCAGCACCCCGGACAGCTGGGACGAGCAGTACTTC
TRBJ2-7,TRBV27,-,-,CASSLQLRGNEQYF,TGTGCCAGCAGTTTGCAGCTGCGGGGCAATGAGCAGTACTTC
TRBJ2-7,TRBV27,few,TRBD2,CASSLGTSGIREQYF,TGTGCCAGCAGTCTAGGGACTAGCGGGATTCGCGAGCAGTACTTC